This is a list of T cell receptor beta chains from one sample in a study of neurological immune-mediated disorders. TCRdb reprocessed the 5' RACE reads via MiXCR and lists one record per CDR3 protein. This repertoire shows some 41,000 distinct CDR3 sequences, approximately 2.4% found once; its top ten account for 9% to 15%. Sequenced input: PBMCs. The receptors shown here come from a man aged 25 to 40 with multiple sclerosis. Each CDR3 is given with its conserved first and last residue. D genes are given only for firm matches. The listing skips clone size in some rows; elsewhere it reads once, few, many or a size class.

d_call clone_size j_call v_call cdr3_nt cdr3_aa
TRBD1 many TRBJ1-2 TRBV5-6 TGTGCCAGCAGCTTTAACAGGGGGCAGGGTGGCTACACCTTC CASSFNRGQGGYTF
- many TRBJ1-2 TRBV12-3/TRBV12-4 TGTGCCAGCAGTGACCGTGCAGGGGATGGCTACACCTTC CASSDRAGDGYTF
TRBD1 many TRBJ1-5 TRBV15 TGTGCCACCAGCAGACCGCCGGGACAGGGAAGGGGCAATCAGCCCCAGCATTTT CATSRPPGQGRGNQPQHF
- many TRBJ2-4 TRBV28 TGTGCCAGCAGTCCGATAGGCACCCGTGGAGACATTCAGTACTTC CASSPIGTRGDIQYF
TRBD1 many TRBJ1-2 TRBV12-3/TRBV12-4 TGTGCCAGCAGCCCCTGGCAGGGGGAGGTCTATGGCTACACCTTC CASSPWQGEVYGYTF
TRBD2 many TRBJ2-1 TRBV20-1 TGCAGTGCTACCCAAGCGGGGGACAATGAGCAGTTCTTC CSATQAGDNEQFF
- many TRBJ2-2 TRBV20-1 TGCAGTGCTAGAGATCTGGGGTTATCAACGGCCGGGGAGCTGTTTTTT CSARDLGLSTAGELFF
- many TRBJ2-5 TRBV7-2 TGTGCCAGCAGCACTAGCCTCCAAGAGACCCAGTACTTC CASSTSLQETQYF
- many TRBJ2-5 TRBV7-6 TGTGCCAGCAGGGAAAAACCAGGAGCGGGGACCCAGTACTTC CASREKPGAGTQYF
TRBD2 many TRBJ2-1 TRBV5-1 TGCGCCAGCAGCTCTTCCCCTAGCGGGGGGGCAAATGAGCAGTTCTTC CASSSSPSGGANEQFF
- - TRBJ2-5 TRBV9 TGTGCCAGCAGCGTAGTGGGAGAGACCCAGTACTTC CASSVVGETQYF
TRBD2 many TRBJ2-2 TRBV4-3 TGCGCCAGCAGCCTACGGACTAGCGGGAGTCCGTACACCGGGGAGCTGTTTTTT CASSLRTSGSPYTGELFF
- many TRBJ2-2 TRBV4-2 TGTGCCAGCAGCCAAGCTGCGGACACCGGGGAGCTGTTTTTT CASSQAADTGELFF
- many TRBJ2-7 TRBV5-1 TGCGCCAGCAGGAACTCCTACGAGCAGTACTTC CASRNSYEQYF
- many TRBJ2-4 TRBV19 TGTGCCAGTAGTCCAGGAGGACTAGCCAAAAACATTCAGTACTTC CASSPGGLAKNIQYF
TRBD1 many TRBJ2-5 TRBV5-1 TGCGCCAGCAGCTTGGTAGGGGGCGGCCCGGAGACCCAGTACTTC CASSLVGGGPETQYF
- many TRBJ1-5 TRBV7-2 TGTGCCAGCAGCTTAGCCCCCAGCCGTCAGCCCCAGCATTTT CASSLAPSRQPQHF
- many TRBJ2-1 TRBV5-1 TGCGCCAGCCGTTGGGGGGCAGGGGATTACAATGAGCAGTTCTTC CASRWGAGDYNEQFF
- many TRBJ2-2 TRBV5-1 TGCGCCAGCGCCACCCTACCGGCAGGGCTGGACACCGGGGAGCTGTTTTTT CASATLPAGLDTGELFF
- many TRBJ1-2 TRBV4-1 TGCGCCAGCAGCCATTTCGAGGGAGGACGAGGTGGCGGCTACACCTTC CASSHFEGGRGGGYTF
- many TRBJ1-1 TRBV20-1 TGCAGTGCCCTAAAGGGAGGCGCTATGAACACTGAAGCTTTCTTT CSALKGGAMNTEAFF
- many TRBJ1-4 TRBV4-1 TGCGCCAGCAGCCATGCCGGGACATCTTTGGGGGAAAAACTGTTTTTT CASSHAGTSLGEKLFF
- many TRBJ1-5 TRBV4-2 TGTGCCAGCAGCCAAGAGAGGACAGTGAATCAGCCCCAGCATTTT CASSQERTVNQPQHF
TRBD2 many TRBJ2-3 TRBV20-1 TGCAGTGCTCTACACGGACTAGCGGGAGGCAGCACAGATACGCAGTATTTT CSALHGLAGGSTDTQYF
TRBD2 many TRBJ2-7 TRBV5-1 TGCGCCAGCAGCTTGTCCGGCGGGAGTGTCTTGGGCGAGCAGTACTTC CASSLSGGSVLGEQYF
TRBD1 - TRBJ2-7 TRBV7-6 TGTGCCAGCAGCTTAGGGGGACAGGGTACCTACGAGCAGTACTTC CASSLGGQGTYEQYF
TRBD2 few TRBJ2-7 TRBV5-1 TGCGCCAGCAGTACTAGCGGGAGGTCATCCCCCTACGAGCAGTACTTC CASSTSGRSSPYEQYF
TRBD1 - TRBJ1-6 TRBV10-2 TGCGCCAGCAGTGAGATTGACAGGGTCTCACCCCTACACTTT CASSEIDRVSPLHF
- many TRBJ2-7 TRBV5-1 TGCGCCAGCAGCTTGGGGCAGAGAAATTGGGAGCAGTACTTC CASSLGQRNWEQYF
- many TRBJ1-1 TRBV6-2/TRBV6-3 TGTGCCAGCAGAGAAAACCAAGAAGCTTTCTTT CASRENQEAFF
TRBD2 many TRBJ2-1 TRBV6-2/TRBV6-3 TGTGCCAGCAGTTATAGTCCAGCGGGGGGCACCTCCACCTACAATGAGCAGTTCTTC CASSYSPAGGTSTYNEQFF
TRBD1 many TRBJ1-2 TRBV20-1 TGCAGTGCTAGAAGACAGGGGGCAGGGGACTATGGCTACACCTTC CSARRQGAGDYGYTF
- many TRBJ1-5 TRBV27 TGTGCCAGCACTCGGACCGGTCGGGACAATCAGCCCCAGCATTTT CASTRTGRDNQPQHF
- many TRBJ1-1 TRBV29-1 TGCAGCGTTAAACAGGGCTTGAACACTGAAGCTTTCTTT CSVKQGLNTEAFF
- many TRBJ2-7 TRBV14 TGTGCCAGCAGCCAAGGACCGACCTACGAGCAGTACTTC CASSQGPTYEQYF
TRBD1 many TRBJ1-1 TRBV3-1 TGTGCCAGCAGCCAAGATACTCGGGATGCAGGGGGCACTGAAGCTTTCTTT CASSQDTRDAGGTEAFF
- many TRBJ2-1 TRBV6-5 TGTGCCAGCAGTGCCAGACCTTCGCCGTATGAGCAGTTCTTC CASSARPSPYEQFF
TRBD2 many TRBJ2-7 TRBV12-3/TRBV12-4 TGTGCCAGCAGTTTGTGGCTAGCGGACTACGAGCAGTACTTC CASSLWLADYEQYF
- many TRBJ2-7 TRBV20-1 TGCAGTGCTGAGTTTCACTCTGGGGGAGGAGCGCAGTACTTC CSAEFHSGGGAQYF
TRBD2 many TRBJ2-5 TRBV6-4 TGTGCCAGCAGTGAAGTAGCGGGGGGCCGGGAGACCCAGTACTTC CASSEVAGGRETQYF
TRBD2 many TRBJ2-3 TRBV10-2 TGCGCCAGCAGTGATATCCTAGCGGGCAACACAGATACGCAGTATTTT CASSDILAGNTDTQYF
- many TRBJ2-6 TRBV5-1 TGCGCCAGCAGCTGGGACTCGTACTCTGGGGCCAACGTCCTGACTTTC CASSWDSYSGANVLTF
TRBD1 many TRBJ2-7 TRBV7-9 TGTGCCAGCAGTCGGATGATCCTGGACAGGGACTTTCACTACGAGCAGTACTTC CASSRMILDRDFHYEQYF
- many TRBJ2-2 TRBV27 TGTGCCAGCAGTTATCGGGGGGCGAGTACCGGGGAGCTGTTTTTT CASSYRGASTGELFF
TRBD1 many TRBJ1-1 TRBV28 TGTGCCAGCAGTCCCCCACCGACAGGGGGCACTGAAGCTTTCTTT CASSPPPTGGTEAFF
- many TRBJ2-6 TRBV6-2/TRBV6-3 TGTGCCAGCAGTTACTCTAGCTCTGGGGCCAACGTCCTGACTTTC CASSYSSSGANVLTF
- many TRBJ2-4 TRBV5-1 TGCGCCAGCAGCCGAAGGGGCGACGCCAAAAACATTCAGTACTTC CASSRRGDAKNIQYF
- many TRBJ1-1 TRBV20-1 TGCAGTTTCCATCCCTCCCGATACACTGAAGCTTTCTTT CSFHPSRYTEAFF
- many TRBJ1-1 TRBV19 TGTGCCAGTAGTATAGCAGGGATCACTGAAGCTTTCTTT CASSIAGITEAFF
- many TRBJ2-7 TRBV20-1 TGCAGTGCTAGAGGGAGAGCGTCCTACGAGCAGTACTTC CSARGRASYEQYF
- many TRBJ1-1 TRBV20-1 TGCAGTGCTAGAGATCCGGCAGCGCTTGAAGCTTTCTTT CSARDPAALEAFF
- many TRBJ2-2 TRBV5-1 TGCGCCAGCAGCGCGAGAGGGGACACCGGGGAGCTGTTTTTT CASSARGDTGELFF
- many TRBJ2-1 TRBV20-1 TGCAGTGGTTTGTTGGGAGTTGGCTACAATGAGCAGTTCTTC CSGLLGVGYNEQFF
TRBD1 many TRBJ2-7 TRBV12-3/TRBV12-4 TGTGCCAGCAGCCCCGGACAGGGTGGTAGGTACGAGCAGTACTTC CASSPGQGGRYEQYF
TRBD2 many TRBJ2-1 TRBV7-8 TGTGCCAGCAGCTTGGGACACACGCTAGCGGGAGTGAACAATGAGCAGTTCTTC CASSLGHTLAGVNNEQFF
- many TRBJ1-4 TRBV29-1 TGCAGCGTCCCGGGAGGTTTGAGGGAAAAACTGTTTTTT CSVPGGLREKLFF
TRBD1 many TRBJ2-2 TRBV27 TGTGCCAGCAGCCACCAAGACAGGGTGCGCACCGGGGAGCTGTTTTTT CASSHQDRVRTGELFF
- many TRBJ2-3 TRBV5-5 TGTGCCAGCGCCCGGGGTGGCACAGATACGCAGTATTTT CASARGGTDTQYF
TRBD2 many TRBJ2-2 TRBV15 TGTGCCACCAGCACGAGCGGGGCGAACACCGGGGAGCTGTTTTTT CATSTSGANTGELFF
- many TRBJ2-3 TRBV7-9 TGTGCCAGCAGCACGGGGACCGACACAGATACGCAGTATTTT CASSTGTDTDTQYF